Sequencing of this T cell receptor beta chain was carried out in a study of cytomegalovirus exposure and HLA in healthy donors. Study observations and caveats: Subsequent analysis showed first-cohort TCR clusters tending to co-occur in some 110 validation repertoires. Associated with cytomegalovirus, according to the listing, were approximately 160 TCR beta chains.

Using immunoSEQ multiplex PCR, the repertoire was profiled, and TCRdb retains in-frame clones only, with some absent. The sample contains 200,000 to 250,000 clones, 80% to 85% of which appear only once. The donors were in the approximately 120-subject validation cohort, distinct from the approximately 700-subject first cohort. Points on this clone: Antigen unknown. This specimen includes other DNA sequences encoding the same CDR3.

CDR1 and CDR2 from the germline V gene are MNHEY and SVGAGI. The CDR3 totals 13 residues. The clonotype was recovered from a woman in her 30s in good health and CMV-seropositive. Sequencing was performed on PBMCs. This sequence joins TRBV6-5 and TRBJ2-7, with D tentatively TRBD2 (6 bases). The CDR3 DNA is TGTGCTAGCGGAGGTGGCGGGGTGGGCGAGCAGTACTTC. Translating gives CASGGGGVGEQYF.